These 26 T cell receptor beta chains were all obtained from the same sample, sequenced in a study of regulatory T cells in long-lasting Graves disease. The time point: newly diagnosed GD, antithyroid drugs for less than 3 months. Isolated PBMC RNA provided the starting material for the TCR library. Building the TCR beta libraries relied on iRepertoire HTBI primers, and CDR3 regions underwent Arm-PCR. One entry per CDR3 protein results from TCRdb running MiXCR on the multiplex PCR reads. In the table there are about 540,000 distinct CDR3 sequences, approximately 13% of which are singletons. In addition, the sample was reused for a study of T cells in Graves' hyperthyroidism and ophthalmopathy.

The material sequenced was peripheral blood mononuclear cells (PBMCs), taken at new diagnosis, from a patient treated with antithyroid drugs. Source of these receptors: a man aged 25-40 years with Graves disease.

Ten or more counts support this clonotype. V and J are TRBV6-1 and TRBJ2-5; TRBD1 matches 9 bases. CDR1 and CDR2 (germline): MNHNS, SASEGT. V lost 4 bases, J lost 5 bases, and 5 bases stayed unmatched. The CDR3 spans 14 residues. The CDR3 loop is CASSAGQGRETQYF. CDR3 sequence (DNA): TGTGCCAGCAGTGCGGGACAGGGACGTGAGACCCAGTACTTC.

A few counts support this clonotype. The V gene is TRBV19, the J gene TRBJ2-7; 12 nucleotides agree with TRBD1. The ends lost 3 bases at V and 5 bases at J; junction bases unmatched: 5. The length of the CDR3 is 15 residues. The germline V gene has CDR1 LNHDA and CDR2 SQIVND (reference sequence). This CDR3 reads CASSIPGQGADEQYF. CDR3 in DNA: TGTGCCAGTAGTATCCCGGGACAGGGGGCCGACGAGCAGTACTTC. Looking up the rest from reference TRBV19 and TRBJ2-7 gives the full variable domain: DGGITQSPKYLFRKEGQNVTLSCEQNLNHDAMYWYRQDPGQGLRLIYYSQIVNDFQKGDIAEGYSVSREKKESFPLTVTSAQKNPTAFYLCASSIPGQGADEQYFGPGTRLTVT.

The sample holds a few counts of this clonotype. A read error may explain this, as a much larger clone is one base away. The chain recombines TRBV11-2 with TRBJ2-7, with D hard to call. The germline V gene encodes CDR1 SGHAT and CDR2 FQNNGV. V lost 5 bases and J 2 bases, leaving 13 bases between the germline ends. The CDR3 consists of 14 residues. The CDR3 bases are TGTGCCAGCAGCATTACAAGAATGACCTACGAGCAGTACTTC. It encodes CASSITRMTYEQYF.

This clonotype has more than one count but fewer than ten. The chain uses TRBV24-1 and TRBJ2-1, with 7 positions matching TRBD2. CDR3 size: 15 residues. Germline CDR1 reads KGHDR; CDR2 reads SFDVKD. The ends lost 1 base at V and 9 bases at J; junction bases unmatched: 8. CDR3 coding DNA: TGTGCCACCAGTGATTTATCCCTTGGCGGGAGTGAGCAGTTCTTC. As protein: CATSDLSLGGSEQFF.

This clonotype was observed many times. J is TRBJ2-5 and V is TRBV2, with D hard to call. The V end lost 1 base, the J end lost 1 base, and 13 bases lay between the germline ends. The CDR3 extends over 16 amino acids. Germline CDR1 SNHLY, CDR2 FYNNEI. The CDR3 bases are TGTGCCAGCAGTGAAGACGGGTTGGCTATCCAAGAGACCCAGTACTTC. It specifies CASSEDGLAIQETQYF. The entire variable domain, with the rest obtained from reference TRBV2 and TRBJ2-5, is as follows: EPEVTQTPSHQVTQMGQEVILRCVPISNHLYFYWYRQILGQKVEFLVSFYNNEISEKSEIFDDQFSVERPDGSNFTLKIRSTKLEDSAMYFCASSEDGLAIQETQYFGPGTRLLVL.

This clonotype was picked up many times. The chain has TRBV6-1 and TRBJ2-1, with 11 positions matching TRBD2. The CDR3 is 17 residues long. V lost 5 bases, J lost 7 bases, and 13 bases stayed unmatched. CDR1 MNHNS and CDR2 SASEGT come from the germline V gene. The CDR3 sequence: CASSPLAGGSFYNEQFF. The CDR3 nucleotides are TGTGCCAGCAGTCCGCTAGCGGGAGGTTCGTTCTATAATGAGCAGTTCTTC.

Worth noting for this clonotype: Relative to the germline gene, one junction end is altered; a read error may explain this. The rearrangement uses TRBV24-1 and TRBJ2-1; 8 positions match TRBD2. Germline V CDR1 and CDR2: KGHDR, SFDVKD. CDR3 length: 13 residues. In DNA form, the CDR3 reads TGTGCCACCACCGGGACTAGAAACCATGAGCAGTCCTTC. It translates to CATTGTRNHEQSF.

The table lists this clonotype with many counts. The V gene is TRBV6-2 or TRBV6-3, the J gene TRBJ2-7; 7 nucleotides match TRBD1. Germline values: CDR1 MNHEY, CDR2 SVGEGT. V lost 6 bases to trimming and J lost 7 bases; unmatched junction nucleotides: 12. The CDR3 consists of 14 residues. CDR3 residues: CASRDREISGEQYF. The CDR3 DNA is TGTGCCAGCAGAGACAGGGAGATATCGGGGGAGCAGTACTTC.

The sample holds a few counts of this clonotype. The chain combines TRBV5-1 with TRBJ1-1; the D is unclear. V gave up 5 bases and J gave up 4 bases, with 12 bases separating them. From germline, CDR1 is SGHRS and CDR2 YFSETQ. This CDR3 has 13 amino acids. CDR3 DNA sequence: TGCGCCAGCAGGGGCATTGGGCCCACTGAAGCTTTCTTT. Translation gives CASRGIGPTEAFF.

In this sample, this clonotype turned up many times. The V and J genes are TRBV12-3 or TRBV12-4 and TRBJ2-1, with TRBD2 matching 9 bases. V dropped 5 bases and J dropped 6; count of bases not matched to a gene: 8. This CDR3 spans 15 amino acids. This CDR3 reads CASSQIAGVVNEQFF. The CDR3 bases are TGTGCCAGCAGTCAAATAGCGGGAGTCGTCAATGAGCAGTTCTTC.

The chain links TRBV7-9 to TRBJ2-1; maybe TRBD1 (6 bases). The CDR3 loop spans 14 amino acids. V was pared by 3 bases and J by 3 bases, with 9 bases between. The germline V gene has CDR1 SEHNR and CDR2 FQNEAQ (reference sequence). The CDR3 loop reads CASSFGQNYNEQFF. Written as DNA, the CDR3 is TGTGCCAGCAGCTTTGGACAGAACTACAATGAGCAGTTCTTC.

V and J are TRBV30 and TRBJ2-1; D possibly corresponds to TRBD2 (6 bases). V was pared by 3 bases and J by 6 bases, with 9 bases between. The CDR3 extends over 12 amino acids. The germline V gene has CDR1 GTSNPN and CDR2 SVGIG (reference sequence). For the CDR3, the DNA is TGTGCCTGGAGCGAGGGAGGCAATGAGCAGTTCTTC. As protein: CAWSEGGNEQFF.

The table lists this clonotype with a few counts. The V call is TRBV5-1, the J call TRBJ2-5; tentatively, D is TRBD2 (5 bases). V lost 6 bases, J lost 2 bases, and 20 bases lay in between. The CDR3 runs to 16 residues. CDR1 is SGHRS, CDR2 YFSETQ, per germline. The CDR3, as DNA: TGCGCCAGCACCACCCCCGAGAGGGCAGGACAAGAGACCCAGTACTTC. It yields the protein CASTTPERAGQETQYF. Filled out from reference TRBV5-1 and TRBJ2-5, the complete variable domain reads KAGVTQTPRYLIKTRGQQVTLSCSPISGHRSVSWYQQTPGQGLQFLFEYFSETQRNKGNFPGRFSGRQFSNSRSEMNVSTLELGDSALYLCASTTPERAGQETQYFGPGTRLLVL.

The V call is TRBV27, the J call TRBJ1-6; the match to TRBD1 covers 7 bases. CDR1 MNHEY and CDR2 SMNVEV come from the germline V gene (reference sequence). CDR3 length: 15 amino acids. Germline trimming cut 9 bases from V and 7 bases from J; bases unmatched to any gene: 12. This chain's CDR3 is CASRTGPTLNSPLHF. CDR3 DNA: TGTGCCAGTCGGACAGGACCGACCCTCAATTCACCCCTCCACTTT.

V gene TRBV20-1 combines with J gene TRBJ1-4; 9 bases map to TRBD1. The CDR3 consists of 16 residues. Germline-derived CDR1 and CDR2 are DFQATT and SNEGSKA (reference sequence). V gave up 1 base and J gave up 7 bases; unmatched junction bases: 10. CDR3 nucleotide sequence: TGCAGTGCTAGAGGACAGGGGGTGTGGCGGGTTGAAAAACTGTTTTTT. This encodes CSARGQGVWRVEKLFF.

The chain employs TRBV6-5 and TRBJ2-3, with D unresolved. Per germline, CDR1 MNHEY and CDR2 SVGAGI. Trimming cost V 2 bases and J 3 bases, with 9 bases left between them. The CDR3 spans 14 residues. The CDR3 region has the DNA TGTGCCAGCAGTTACCGCCAGAGGACAGATACGCAGTATTTT. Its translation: CASSYRQRTDTQYF.

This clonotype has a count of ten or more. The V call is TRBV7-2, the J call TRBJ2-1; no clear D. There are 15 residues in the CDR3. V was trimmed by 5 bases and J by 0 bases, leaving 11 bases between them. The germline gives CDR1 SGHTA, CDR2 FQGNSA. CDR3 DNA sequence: TGTGCCAGCAGCACCCGTAGCCCCTCCTACAATGAGCAGTTCTTC. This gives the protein CASSTRSPSYNEQFF.

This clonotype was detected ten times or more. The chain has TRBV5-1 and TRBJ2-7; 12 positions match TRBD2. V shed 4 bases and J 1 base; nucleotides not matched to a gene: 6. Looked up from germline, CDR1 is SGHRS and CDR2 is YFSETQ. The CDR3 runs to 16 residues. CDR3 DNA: TGCGCCAGCAGCCGAATGACTAGCGGGGGATCCTACGAGCAGTACTTC. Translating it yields CASSRMTSGGSYEQYF.

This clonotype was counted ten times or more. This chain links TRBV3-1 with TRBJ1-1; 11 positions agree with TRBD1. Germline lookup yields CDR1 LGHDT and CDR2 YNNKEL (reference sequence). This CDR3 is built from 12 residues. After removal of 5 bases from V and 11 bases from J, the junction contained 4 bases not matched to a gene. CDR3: CASSIRDRGAFF. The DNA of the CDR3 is TGTGCCAGCAGCATCCGGGACAGGGGGGCTTTCTTT.

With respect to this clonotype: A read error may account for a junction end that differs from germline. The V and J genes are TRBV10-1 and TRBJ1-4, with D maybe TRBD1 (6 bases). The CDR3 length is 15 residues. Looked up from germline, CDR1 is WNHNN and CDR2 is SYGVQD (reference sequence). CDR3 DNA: TGTGCCAGCAGACTCAGGGGTGGGACTAATGAAAAACTGTTTTTT. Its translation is CASRLRGGTNEKLFF.

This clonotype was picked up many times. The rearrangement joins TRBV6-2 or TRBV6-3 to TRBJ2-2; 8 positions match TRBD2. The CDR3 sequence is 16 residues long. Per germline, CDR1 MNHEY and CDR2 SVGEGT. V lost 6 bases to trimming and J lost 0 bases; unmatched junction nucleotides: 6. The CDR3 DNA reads TGTGCCAGCAGGGCCGGGGGGGCCCCGAACACCGGGGAGCTGTTTTTT. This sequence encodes CASRAGGAPNTGELFF.

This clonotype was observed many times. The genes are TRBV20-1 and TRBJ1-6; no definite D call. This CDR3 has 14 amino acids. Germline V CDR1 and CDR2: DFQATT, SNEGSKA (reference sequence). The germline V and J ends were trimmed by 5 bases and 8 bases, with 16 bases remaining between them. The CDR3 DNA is TGCAGTGCTGTCAGGTCGGCGGGAGATTCACCCCTCCACTTT. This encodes CSAVRSAGDSPLHF.

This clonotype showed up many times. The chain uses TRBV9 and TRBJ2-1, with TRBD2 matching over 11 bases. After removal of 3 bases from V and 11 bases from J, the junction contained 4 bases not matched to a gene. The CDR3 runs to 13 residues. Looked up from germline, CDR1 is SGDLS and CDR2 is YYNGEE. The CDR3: CASSAGTSGQQFF. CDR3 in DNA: TGTGCCAGCAGCGCGGGGACTAGCGGACAGCAGTTCTTC.

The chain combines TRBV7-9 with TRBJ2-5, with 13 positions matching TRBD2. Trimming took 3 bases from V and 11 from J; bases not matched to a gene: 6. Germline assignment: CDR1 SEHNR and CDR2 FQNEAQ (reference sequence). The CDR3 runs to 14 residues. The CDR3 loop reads CASSFGLAGDEQYF. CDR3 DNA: TGTGCCAGCAGCTTCGGACTAGCGGGAGATGAGCAGTACTTC.

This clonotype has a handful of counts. The chain's CDR3 is CASRRGLGVHEQYF. The CDR3 coding sequence is TGTGCCAGCAGACGGGGACTAGGAGTCCACGAGCAGTACTTC. The J gene is TRBJ2-7, the V gene TRBV13, with TRBD2 identical over 8 bases. The CDR3 runs 14 residues. Germline loops: CDR1 PRHDT, CDR2 FYEKMQ (reference sequence). V shed 6 bases and J 5 bases; nucleotides not matched to a gene: 9.

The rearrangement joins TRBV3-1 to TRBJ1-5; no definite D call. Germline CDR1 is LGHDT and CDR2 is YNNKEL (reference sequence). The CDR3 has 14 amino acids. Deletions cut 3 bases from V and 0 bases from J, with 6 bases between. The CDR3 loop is CASSHLDSNQPQHF. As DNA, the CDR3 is TGTGCCAGCAGCCATCTCGATAGCAATCAGCCCCAGCATTTT.